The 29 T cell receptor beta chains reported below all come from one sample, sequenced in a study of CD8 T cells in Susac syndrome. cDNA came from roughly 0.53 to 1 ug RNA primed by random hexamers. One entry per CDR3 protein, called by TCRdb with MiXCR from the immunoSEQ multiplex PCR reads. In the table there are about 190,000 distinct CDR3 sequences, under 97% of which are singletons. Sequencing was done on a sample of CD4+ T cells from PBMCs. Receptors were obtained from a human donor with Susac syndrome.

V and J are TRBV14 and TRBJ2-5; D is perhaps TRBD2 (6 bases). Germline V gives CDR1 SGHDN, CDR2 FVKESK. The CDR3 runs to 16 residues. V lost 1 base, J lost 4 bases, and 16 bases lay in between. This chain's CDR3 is CASSQVGLRGGETQYF. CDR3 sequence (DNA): TGTGCCAGCAGCCAAGTAGGCCTGAGGGGAGGAGAGACCCAGTACTTC.

The CDR3 DNA is TGTGCCTGGGGGGTCCCTCCGAACACCGGGGAGCTGTTTTTT. This codes for CAWGVPPNTGELFF. The chain uses TRBV30 and TRBJ2-2; D remains unclear. V was pared by 5 bases and J by 0 bases, with 10 bases between. CDR1 and CDR2 (germline): GTSNPN, SVGIG (reference sequence). This CDR3 comprises 14 residues.

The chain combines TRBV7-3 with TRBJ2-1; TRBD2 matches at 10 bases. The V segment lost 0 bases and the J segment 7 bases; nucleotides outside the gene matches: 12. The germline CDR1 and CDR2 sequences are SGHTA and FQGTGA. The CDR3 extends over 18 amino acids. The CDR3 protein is CASSLTLRGAGGLNEQFF. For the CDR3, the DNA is TGTGCCAGCAGCTTAACGTTAAGAGGAGCGGGGGGGCTGAATGAGCAGTTCTTC.

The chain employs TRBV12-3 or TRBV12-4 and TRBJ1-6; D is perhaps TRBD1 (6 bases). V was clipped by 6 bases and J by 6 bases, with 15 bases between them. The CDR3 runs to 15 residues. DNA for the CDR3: TGTGCCAGCAGCTCCGACGGGGGCCGTAATTCACCCCTCCACTTT. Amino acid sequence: CASSSDGGRNSPLHF.

CDR3 sequence reads: CASSSLALNSYEQYF. The CDR3 nucleotides are TGTGCCAGCAGTTCCCTAGCGTTAAACTCCTACGAGCAGTACTTC. This chain links TRBV6-2 or TRBV6-3 with TRBJ2-7; perhaps TRBD2 as D (6 bases). The V end was cut by 4 bases, the J end by 0 bases, with 13 bases between. This CDR3 spans 15 amino acids. Germline V gene data show CDR1 as MNHEY and CDR2 as SVGEGT.

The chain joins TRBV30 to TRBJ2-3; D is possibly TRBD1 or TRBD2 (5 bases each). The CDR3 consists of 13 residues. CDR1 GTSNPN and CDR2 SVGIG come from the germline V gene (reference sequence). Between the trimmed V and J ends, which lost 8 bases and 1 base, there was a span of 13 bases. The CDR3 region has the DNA TGTGCCCTTTCGAGGGGAGGCACAGATACGCAGTATTTT. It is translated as CALSRGGTDTQYF.

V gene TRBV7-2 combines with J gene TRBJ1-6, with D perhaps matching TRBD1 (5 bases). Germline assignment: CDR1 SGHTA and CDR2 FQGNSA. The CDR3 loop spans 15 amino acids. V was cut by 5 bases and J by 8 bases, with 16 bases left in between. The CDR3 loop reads CASSLRVGGDSPLHF. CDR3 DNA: TGTGCCAGCAGCCTCAGGGTAGGAGGGGATTCACCCCTCCACTTT.

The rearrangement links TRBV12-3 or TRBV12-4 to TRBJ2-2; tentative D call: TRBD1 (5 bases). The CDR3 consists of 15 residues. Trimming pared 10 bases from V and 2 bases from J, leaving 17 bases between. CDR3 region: CANRVRVGNTGELFF. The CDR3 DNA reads TGTGCCAACCGCGTCAGGGTCGGTAACACCGGGGAGCTGTTTTTT.

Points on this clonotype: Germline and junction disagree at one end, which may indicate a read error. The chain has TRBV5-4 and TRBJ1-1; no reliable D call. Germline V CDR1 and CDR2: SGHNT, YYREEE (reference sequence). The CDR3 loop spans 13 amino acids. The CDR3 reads CASSLETGGEVFF. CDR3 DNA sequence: TGTGCCAGCAGCTTGGAAACTGGAGGTGAAGTTTTCTTT.

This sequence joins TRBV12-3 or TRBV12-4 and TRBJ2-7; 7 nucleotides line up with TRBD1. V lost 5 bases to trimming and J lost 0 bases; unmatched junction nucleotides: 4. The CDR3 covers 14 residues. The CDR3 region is CASSRQGTSYEQYF. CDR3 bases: TGTGCCAGCAGTCGACAGGGAACCTCCTACGAGCAGTACTTC.

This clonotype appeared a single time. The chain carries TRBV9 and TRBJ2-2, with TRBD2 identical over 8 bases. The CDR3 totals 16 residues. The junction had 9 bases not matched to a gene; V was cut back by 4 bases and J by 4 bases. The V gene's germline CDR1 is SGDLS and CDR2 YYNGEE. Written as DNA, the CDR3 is TGTGCCAGCAGCTCCCCCGGGGGGGATGGCACCGGGGAGCTGTTTTTT. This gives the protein CASSSPGGDGTGELFF.

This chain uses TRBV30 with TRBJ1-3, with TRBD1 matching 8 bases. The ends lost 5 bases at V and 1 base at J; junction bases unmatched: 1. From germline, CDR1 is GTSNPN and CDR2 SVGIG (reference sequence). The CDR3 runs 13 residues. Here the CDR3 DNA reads TGTGCCTGGGGGACAGGATCTGGAAACACCATATATTTT. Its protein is CAWGTGSGNTIYF.

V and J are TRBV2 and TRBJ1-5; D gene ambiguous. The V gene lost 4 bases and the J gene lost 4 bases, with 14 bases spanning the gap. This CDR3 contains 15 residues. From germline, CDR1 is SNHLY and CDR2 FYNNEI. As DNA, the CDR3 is TGTGCCAGCAGTGCGAGTCGGACCCAAAATCAGCCCCAGCATTTT. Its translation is CASSASRTQNQPQHF. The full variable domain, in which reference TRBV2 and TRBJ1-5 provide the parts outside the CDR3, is EPEVTQTPSHQVTQMGQEVILRCVPISNHLYFYWYRQILGQKVEFLVSFYNNEISEKSEIFDDQFSVERPDGSNFTLKIRSTKLEDSAMYFCASSASRTQNQPQHFGDGTRLSIL.

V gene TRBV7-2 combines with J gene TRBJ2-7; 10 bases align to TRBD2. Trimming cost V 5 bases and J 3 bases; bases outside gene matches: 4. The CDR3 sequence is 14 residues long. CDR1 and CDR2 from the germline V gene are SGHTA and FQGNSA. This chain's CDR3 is CASSGSGGLYEQYF. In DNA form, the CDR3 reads TGTGCCAGCAGCGGTAGCGGGGGGCTCTACGAGCAGTACTTC.

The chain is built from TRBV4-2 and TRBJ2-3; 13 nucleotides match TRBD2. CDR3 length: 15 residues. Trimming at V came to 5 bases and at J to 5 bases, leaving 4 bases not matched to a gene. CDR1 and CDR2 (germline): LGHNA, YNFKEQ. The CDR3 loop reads CASSATSGGLDTQYF. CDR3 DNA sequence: TGTGCCAGCAGCGCGACTAGCGGGGGGCTAGATACGCAGTATTTT.

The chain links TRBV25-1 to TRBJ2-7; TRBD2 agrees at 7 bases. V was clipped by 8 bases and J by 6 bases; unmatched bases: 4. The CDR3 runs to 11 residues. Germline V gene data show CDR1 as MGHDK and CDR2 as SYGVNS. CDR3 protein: CASGGVTEQYF. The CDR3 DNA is TGTGCCAGCGGGGGGGTGACCGAGCAGTACTTC.

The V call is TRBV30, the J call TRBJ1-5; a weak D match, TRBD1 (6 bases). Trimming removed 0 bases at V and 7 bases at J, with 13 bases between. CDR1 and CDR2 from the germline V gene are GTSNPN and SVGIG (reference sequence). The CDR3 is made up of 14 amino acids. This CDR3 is CAWSVGGGRQPQHF. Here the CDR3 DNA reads TGTGCCTGGAGTGTAGGGGGGGGGAGGCAGCCCCAGCATTTT.

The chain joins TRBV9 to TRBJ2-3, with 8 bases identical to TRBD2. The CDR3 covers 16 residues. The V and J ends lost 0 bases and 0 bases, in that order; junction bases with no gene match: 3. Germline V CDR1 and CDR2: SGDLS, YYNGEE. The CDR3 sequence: CASSVGSSGSTDTQYF. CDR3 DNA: TGTGCCAGCAGCGTAGGTTCTAGCGGGAGCACAGATACGCAGTATTTT.

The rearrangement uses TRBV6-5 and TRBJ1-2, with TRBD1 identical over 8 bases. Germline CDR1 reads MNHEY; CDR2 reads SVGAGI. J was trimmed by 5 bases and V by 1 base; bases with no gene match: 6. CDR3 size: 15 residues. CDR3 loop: CASSYWTGMSYGYTF. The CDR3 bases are TGTGCCAGCAGTTACTGGACAGGGATGAGTTATGGCTACACCTTC.

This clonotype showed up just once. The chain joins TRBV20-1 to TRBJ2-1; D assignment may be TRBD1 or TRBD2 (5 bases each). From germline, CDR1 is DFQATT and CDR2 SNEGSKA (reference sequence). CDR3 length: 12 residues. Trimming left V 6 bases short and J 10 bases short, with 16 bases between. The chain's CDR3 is CSAPLGTYEQFF. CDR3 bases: TGCAGTGCACCCCTCGGGACCTACGAGCAGTTCTTC.

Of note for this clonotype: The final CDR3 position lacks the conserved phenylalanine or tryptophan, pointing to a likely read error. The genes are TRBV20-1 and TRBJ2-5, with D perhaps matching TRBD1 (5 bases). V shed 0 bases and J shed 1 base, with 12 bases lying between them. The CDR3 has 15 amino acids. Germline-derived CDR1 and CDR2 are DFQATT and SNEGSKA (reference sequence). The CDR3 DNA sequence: TGCAGTGCTAGAGAGGGTGTGACAGCCCAAGAGACCCAGTACCTC. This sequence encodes CSAREGVTAQETQYL.

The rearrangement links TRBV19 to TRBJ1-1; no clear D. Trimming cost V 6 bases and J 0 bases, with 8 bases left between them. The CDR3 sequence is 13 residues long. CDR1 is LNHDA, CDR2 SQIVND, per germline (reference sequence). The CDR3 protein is CASRITVNTEAFF. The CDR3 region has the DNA TGTGCCAGTAGGATTACAGTGAACACTGAAGCTTTCTTT. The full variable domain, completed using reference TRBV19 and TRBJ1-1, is DGGITQSPKYLFRKEGQNVTLSCEQNLNHDAMYWYRQDPGQGLRLIYYSQIVNDFQKGDIAEGYSVSREKKESFPLTVTSAQKNPTAFYLCASRITVNTEAFFGQGTRLTVV.

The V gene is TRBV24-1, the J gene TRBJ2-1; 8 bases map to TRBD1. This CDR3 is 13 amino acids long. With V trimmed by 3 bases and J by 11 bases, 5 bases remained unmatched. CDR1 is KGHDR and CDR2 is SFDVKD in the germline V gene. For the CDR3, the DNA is TGTGCCACCAGTGATCCCGGACAGGGACAGCAGTTCTTC. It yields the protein CATSDPGQGQQFF.

The CDR3 sequence: CASSLMAGTGDQPQHF. The CDR3 nucleotides are TGTGCCAGCAGCTTGATGGCCGGGACAGGGGATCAGCCCCAGCATTTT. The chain carries TRBV5-6 and TRBJ1-5; 10 positions match TRBD1. Germline CDR1 SGHDT, CDR2 YYEEEE. Trimming removed 1 base from V and 5 bases from J; junction bases left unmatched: 6. This CDR3 has 16 amino acids.

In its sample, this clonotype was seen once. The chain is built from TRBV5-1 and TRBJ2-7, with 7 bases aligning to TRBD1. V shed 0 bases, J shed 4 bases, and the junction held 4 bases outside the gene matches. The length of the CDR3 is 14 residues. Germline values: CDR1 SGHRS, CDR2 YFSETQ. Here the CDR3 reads CASSLAGTEYEQYF. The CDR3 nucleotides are TGCGCCAGCAGCTTGGCCGGGACAGAATACGAGCAGTACTTC. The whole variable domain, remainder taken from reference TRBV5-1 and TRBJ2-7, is KAGVTQTPRYLIKTRGQQVTLSCSPISGHRSVSWYQQTPGQGLQFLFEYFSETQRNKGNFPGRFSGRQFSNSRSEMNVSTLELGDSALYLCASSLAGTEYEQYFGPGTRLTVT.

The CDR3 is CASSSDSTYQETQYF. DNA for the CDR3: TGTGCCAGCAGCTCGGACAGCACGTACCAAGAGACCCAGTACTTC. The chain is built from TRBV7-2 and TRBJ2-5, with D possibly TRBD1 on 6 matching bases. Trimming took 4 bases from V and 0 from J, leaving 12 bases between them. The CDR3 is made up of 15 amino acids. CDR1 and CDR2 (germline): SGHTA, FQGNSA.

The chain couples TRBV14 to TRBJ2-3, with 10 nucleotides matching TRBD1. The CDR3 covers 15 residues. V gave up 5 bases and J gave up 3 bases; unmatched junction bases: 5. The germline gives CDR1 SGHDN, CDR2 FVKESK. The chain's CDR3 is CASSIRTGGTDTQYF. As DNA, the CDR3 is TGTGCCAGCAGCATCCGGACAGGGGGAACAGATACGCAGTATTTT.

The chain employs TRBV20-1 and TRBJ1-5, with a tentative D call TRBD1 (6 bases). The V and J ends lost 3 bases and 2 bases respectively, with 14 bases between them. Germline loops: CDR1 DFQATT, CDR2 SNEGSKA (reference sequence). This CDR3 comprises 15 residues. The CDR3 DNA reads TGCAGTGCTAGCATGCTGGCAGGGGGCAATCAGCCCCAGCATTTT. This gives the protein CSASMLAGGNQPQHF.

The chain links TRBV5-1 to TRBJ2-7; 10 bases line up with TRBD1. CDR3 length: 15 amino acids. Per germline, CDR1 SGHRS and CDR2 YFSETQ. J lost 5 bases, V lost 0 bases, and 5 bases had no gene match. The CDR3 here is CASSLETGGWNEQYF. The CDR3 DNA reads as TGCGCCAGCAGCTTGGAGACAGGGGGCTGGAACGAGCAGTACTTC.